This T cell receptor (beta chain) was sequenced for a study of blood T cell repertoires in COVID-19. This clone was counted a single time. Generated by immunoSEQ multiplex PCR, the TCRdb table keeps only in-frame clones and is missing some. The sample lists around 320,000 clones; around 87% were seen once. Cohort allocation depended upon clinical history that participants reported. The CDR3 totals 15 residues. CDR1 is MNHEY and CDR2 is SVGEGT in the germline V gene. V was pared by 5 bases and J by 4 bases, with 17 bases between. The origin of this receptor is a woman between 18 and 29 years old with acute COVID-19. Material: PBMCs or T cells enriched from blood (not recorded which). The gene calls are TRBV6-2 or TRBV6-3 and TRBJ1-1; possibly TRBD1 for D (6 bases). In DNA form, the CDR3 reads TGTGCCAGCAGTCCATACAGGGAAATGGGCACTGAAGCTTTCTTT. This codes for CASSPYREMGTEAFF.